The rows below give T cell receptor beta chains drawn from one sample of a study of cytomegalovirus exposure and HLA in healthy donors. Assay: immunoSEQ multiplex PCR; the TCRdb copy retains only in-frame clones and omits some. In the table there are 150,000 or so clones, 65% to 90% of which are singletons. Sequencing was performed on PBMCs. These receptors were collected from a man aged 18 to 29 in good health and CMV-seropositive. The CDR3 runs from the conserved cysteine through the conserved F or W. Each record gives: V gene, J gene, clone size, D gene, CDR3 DNA, CDR3 protein. The D gene is left open where the match is weak. Clone size, where shown, is once, few, many, or a class for clones that have expanded.

V gene: TRBV6-1; J gene: TRBJ1-1; clone size: NA; D gene: NA; CDR3 DNA: TGTGCCAGCAGTGAACGGGTGGAAGGCACTGAAGCTTTCTTT; CDR3 protein: CASSERVEGTEAFF
V gene: TRBV5-6; J gene: TRBJ1-5; clone size: NA; D gene: TRBD1; CDR3 DNA: TGTGCCAGCAGTTTTGACAGGGAACAGCCCCAGCATTTT; CDR3 protein: CASSFDREQPQHF
V gene: TRBV5-1; J gene: TRBJ1-1; clone size: NA; D gene: TRBD1; CDR3 DNA: TGCGCCAGCAGCTTAACAGGGGGAGGGACTGAAGCTTTCTTT; CDR3 protein: CASSLTGGGTEAFF
V gene: TRBV19; J gene: TRBJ2-3; clone size: few; D gene: NA; CDR3 DNA: TGTGCCAGTAGTATATGGGGTAGCGTAGATACGCAGTATTTT; CDR3 protein: CASSIWGSVDTQYF
V gene: TRBV5-4; J gene: TRBJ1-2; clone size: once; D gene: TRBD1; CDR3 DNA: TGTGCCAGCAGCTTGCCCGCCCGGGACAGGGGGCTTGGCTACACCTTC; CDR3 protein: CASSLPARDRGLGYTF
V gene: TRBV19; J gene: TRBJ2-5; clone size: NA; D gene: TRBD2; CDR3 DNA: TGTGCCAGTACGCCAGATGGGACTAGCGGGGGCCTGTACCAAGAGACCCAGTACTTC; CDR3 protein: CASTPDGTSGGLYQETQYF
V gene: TRBV5-4; J gene: TRBJ2-1; clone size: NA; D gene: TRBD2; CDR3 DNA: TGTGCCAGCAGCGCTCCGGGACTAGCGTCATCAAGCTCCTACAATGAGCAGTTCTTC; CDR3 protein: CASSAPGLASSSSYNEQFF
V gene: TRBV27; J gene: TRBJ2-5; clone size: NA; D gene: TRBD2; CDR3 DNA: TGTGCCAGCAGTACGCCGAGGGGACTAGCGGGGCAAGAGACCCAGTACTTC; CDR3 protein: CASSTPRGLAGQETQYF
V gene: TRBV9; J gene: TRBJ1-1; clone size: NA; D gene: NA; CDR3 DNA: TGTGCCAGCAGCAGCGGGGGGCTGGTAGGAGAAGCTTTCTTT; CDR3 protein: CASSSGGLVGEAFF
V gene: TRBV6-6; J gene: TRBJ2-7; clone size: NA; D gene: NA; CDR3 DNA: TGTGCCAGCAGTTACTCGCCAGACTACGAGCAGTACTTC; CDR3 protein: CASSYSPDYEQYF
V gene: TRBV5-6; J gene: TRBJ1-5; clone size: NA; D gene: NA; CDR3 DNA: TGTGCCAGCAGCCTACGACCACGGGGGGGGCCCCAGCATTTT; CDR3 protein: CASSLRPRGGPQHF
V gene: TRBV5-5; J gene: TRBJ2-5; clone size: NA; D gene: NA; CDR3 DNA: TGTGCCAGCAGCTGGCGGGACCACCAAGAGACCCAGTACTTC; CDR3 protein: CASSWRDHQETQYF
V gene: TRBV6-4; J gene: TRBJ2-3; clone size: NA; D gene: NA; CDR3 DNA: TGTGCCAGCAGGGGGGAGCGGGCCACAGATACGCAGTATTTT; CDR3 protein: CASRGERATDTQYF
V gene: TRBV2; J gene: TRBJ2-1; clone size: NA; D gene: NA; CDR3 DNA: TGTGCCAGCAGTCTGCAGGGGCAGGGATTAAACAATGAGCAGTTCTTC; CDR3 protein: CASSLQGQGLNNEQFF
V gene: TRBV18; J gene: TRBJ1-5; clone size: NA; D gene: TRBD1; CDR3 DNA: TGTGCCAGCTCACCACCGCGACAGGGCGGCAATCAGCCCCAGCATTTT; CDR3 protein: CASSPPRQGGNQPQHF
V gene: TRBV29-1; J gene: TRBJ1-1; clone size: NA; D gene: TRBD1; CDR3 DNA: TGCAGCGGCCAAACAGGGGCAGGCACTGAAGCTTTCTTT; CDR3 protein: CSGQTGAGTEAFF
V gene: TRBV19; J gene: TRBJ2-5; clone size: once; D gene: TRBD2; CDR3 DNA: TGTGCCTCCGCGGGGCTAGCGGGGGAGACCCAGTACTTC; CDR3 protein: CASAGLAGETQYF
V gene: TRBV7-8; J gene: TRBJ2-1; clone size: NA; D gene: TRBD1; CDR3 DNA: TGTGCCAGCAGCTTAGGGACAGGCCCCAATGAGCAGTTCTTC; CDR3 protein: CASSLGTGPNEQFF
V gene: TRBV29-1; J gene: TRBJ1-2; clone size: NA; D gene: NA; CDR3 DNA: TGCAGCGTTGAAGATCCCCTGGGAGGGAGAGAGGTCTATGGCTACACCTTC; CDR3 protein: CSVEDPLGGREVYGYTF
V gene: TRBV5-1; J gene: TRBJ1-2; clone size: NA; D gene: TRBD1; CDR3 DNA: TGCGCCAGCAGCTTACAGGGGGTTGTCGATGGCTACACCTTC; CDR3 protein: CASSLQGVVDGYTF
V gene: TRBV7-9; J gene: TRBJ2-2; clone size: NA; D gene: NA; CDR3 DNA: TGTGCCAGCAGCGGACCGGACAGATACGGGGAGCTGTTTTTT; CDR3 protein: CASSGPDRYGELFF
V gene: TRBV5-4; J gene: TRBJ2-5; clone size: NA; D gene: NA; CDR3 DNA: TGTGCCAGCAGCTTCTACAGCAGGGAGACCCAGTACTTC; CDR3 protein: CASSFYSRETQYF
V gene: TRBV7-3; J gene: TRBJ1-3; clone size: once; D gene: TRBD1; CDR3 DNA: TGTGCCAGCAGCCTGACAGGGTCTGGAAACACCATATATTTT; CDR3 protein: CASSLTGSGNTIYF
V gene: TRBV7-2; J gene: TRBJ2-7; clone size: once; D gene: NA; CDR3 DNA: TGTGCCAGCAGCTTTAAGGGGTACGAGCAGTACTTC; CDR3 protein: CASSFKGYEQYF
V gene: TRBV30; J gene: TRBJ1-3; clone size: NA; D gene: NA; CDR3 DNA: TGTGCCTGGAGTGTTAGCTCTGGAAACACCATATATTTT; CDR3 protein: CAWSVSSGNTIYF
V gene: TRBV9; J gene: TRBJ2-1; clone size: NA; D gene: TRBD1; CDR3 DNA: TGTGCCAGCAGCGTCCAGGGGGCCCCCCGGTCCTATGAGCAGTTCTTC; CDR3 protein: CASSVQGAPRSYEQFF
V gene: TRBV4-3; J gene: TRBJ2-1; clone size: NA; D gene: NA; CDR3 DNA: TGCGCCAGCAGCCAAGCCCTCGTCGGGGGTCCCTACAATGAGCAGTTCTTC; CDR3 protein: CASSQALVGGPYNEQFF
V gene: TRBV27; J gene: TRBJ2-7; clone size: NA; D gene: NA; CDR3 DNA: TGTGCCAGCAGTATCCACGGGATTGGCCTGGGAGCCGAGCAGTACTTC; CDR3 protein: CASSIHGIGLGAEQYF
V gene: TRBV27; J gene: TRBJ2-5; clone size: NA; D gene: NA; CDR3 DNA: TGTGCCAGCACCACCCCCCCCCGGGGGAAAGAGACCCAGTACTTC; CDR3 protein: CASTTPPRGKETQYF
V gene: TRBV11-2; J gene: TRBJ1-1; clone size: NA; D gene: NA; CDR3 DNA: TGTGCCAGCAGCCCGAGTAGAAGCACTGAAGCTTTCTTT; CDR3 protein: CASSPSRSTEAFF
V gene: TRBV2; J gene: TRBJ1-4; clone size: NA; D gene: NA; CDR3 DNA: TGTGCCAGCAGTGAAGGAGAGCTTTTGATGGCTAATGAAAAACTGTTTTTT; CDR3 protein: CASSEGELLMANEKLFF
V gene: TRBV6-5; J gene: TRBJ2-7; clone size: NA; D gene: TRBD1; CDR3 DNA: TGTGCCAGCAGCGGGACAGGACGATCCTACGAGCAGTACTTC; CDR3 protein: CASSGTGRSYEQYF
V gene: TRBV18; J gene: TRBJ2-7; clone size: few; D gene: TRBD2; CDR3 DNA: TGTGCCAGCTCACCAGTCGGGACTAGCGGTGCCTACGAGCAGTACTTC; CDR3 protein: CASSPVGTSGAYEQYF
V gene: TRBV6-1; J gene: TRBJ1-1; clone size: once; D gene: NA; CDR3 DNA: TGTGCCAGCAGTGCCGTTTTGGGTATCGGGGAAGCTTTCTTT; CDR3 protein: CASSAVLGIGEAFF
V gene: TRBV7-8; J gene: TRBJ2-7; clone size: NA; D gene: NA; CDR3 DNA: TGTGCCAGCAGGGTGGGGGGAGCCCAGGGCGAGCAGTACTTC; CDR3 protein: CASRVGGAQGEQYF
V gene: TRBV4-1; J gene: TRBJ2-1; clone size: NA; D gene: TRBD2; CDR3 DNA: TGCGCCAGCAGAGAGGGGGTAGCGGGAGTCTCGGGTGAGCAGTTCTTC; CDR3 protein: CASREGVAGVSGEQFF
V gene: TRBV4-3; J gene: TRBJ2-1; clone size: once; D gene: NA; CDR3 DNA: TGCGCCAGCAGCTTCAGCGGGTCATCCTACAATGAGCAGTTCTTC; CDR3 protein: CASSFSGSSYNEQFF
V gene: TRBV29-1; J gene: TRBJ1-1; clone size: medium-sized; D gene: NA; CDR3 DNA: TGCAGCGTTGAAGTCCGGGGCACTGAAGCTTTCTTT; CDR3 protein: CSVEVRGTEAFF
V gene: TRBV14; J gene: TRBJ2-7; clone size: NA; D gene: NA; CDR3 DNA: TGTGCCAGCAGCCAGGGACTGCTACTCTCCTACGAGCAGTACTTC; CDR3 protein: CASSQGLLLSYEQYF
V gene: TRBV7-9; J gene: TRBJ2-1; clone size: NA; D gene: NA; CDR3 DNA: TGTGCCAGCACCCTAGGAGGGTTGGGTGAGCAGTTCTTC; CDR3 protein: CASTLGGLGEQFF
V gene: TRBV18; J gene: TRBJ2-5; clone size: NA; D gene: NA; CDR3 DNA: TGTGCCAGCTCACTACGGGGGAGGGAGACCCAGTACTTC; CDR3 protein: CASSLRGRETQYF
V gene: TRBV9; J gene: TRBJ2-1; clone size: NA; D gene: TRBD2; CDR3 DNA: TGTGCCAGCAGCGTAGGGGGGACTAGCAGCGGCAATGAGCAGTTCTTC; CDR3 protein: CASSVGGTSSGNEQFF
V gene: TRBV6-6; J gene: TRBJ2-2; clone size: NA; D gene: TRBD2; CDR3 DNA: TGTGCCAGCAGGGATAGCGGGAGAGGCGGCACCGGGGAGCTGTTTTTT; CDR3 protein: CASRDSGRGGTGELFF
V gene: TRBV29-1; J gene: TRBJ1-2; clone size: once; D gene: NA; CDR3 DNA: TGCAGCGGCCTCCAAGCGGGGACGGGCTATGGCTACACCTTC; CDR3 protein: CSGLQAGTGYGYTF
V gene: TRBV9; J gene: TRBJ2-3; clone size: once; D gene: TRBD2; CDR3 DNA: TGTGCCAGCGCCTTAGCGGGAGAGCGAGCAGATACGCAGTATTTT; CDR3 protein: CASALAGERADTQYF
V gene: TRBV19; J gene: TRBJ2-3; clone size: NA; D gene: NA; CDR3 DNA: TGTGCCAGTAGTATAGTACAGGGACCAGATACGCAGTATTTT; CDR3 protein: CASSIVQGPDTQYF
V gene: TRBV19; J gene: TRBJ2-3; clone size: NA; D gene: NA; CDR3 DNA: TGTGCCAGTAGTATTTTCGGGAGTTCAGATACGCAGTATTTT; CDR3 protein: CASSIFGSSDTQYF
V gene: TRBV4-3; J gene: TRBJ2-2; clone size: NA; D gene: NA; CDR3 DNA: TGCGCCAGCAGCCAAGATGGGAGGAACACCGGGGAGCTGTTTTTT; CDR3 protein: CASSQDGRNTGELFF
V gene: TRBV5-1; J gene: TRBJ2-5; clone size: NA; D gene: NA; CDR3 DNA: TGCGCCAGCAGCTTGAGCCTTCAGGACAGTGGGACCCAGTACTTC; CDR3 protein: CASSLSLQDSGTQYF
V gene: TRBV11-2; J gene: TRBJ2-7; clone size: NA; D gene: TRBD2; CDR3 DNA: TGTGCCAGCAGCCCACTAGCGGGAGGCTACGAGCAGTACTTC; CDR3 protein: CASSPLAGGYEQYF
V gene: TRBV19; J gene: TRBJ2-2; clone size: NA; D gene: NA; CDR3 DNA: TGTGCCAGTAGTTCAGACAGGTACACCGGGGAGCTGTTTTTT; CDR3 protein: CASSSDRYTGELFF